The 25 T cell receptor beta chains below come from one sample, sequenced in a study of CD8+CD57+ T cells in acquired aplastic anemia. Patients chosen for sequencing had shown CD8+CD57+ cell expansion by flow cytometry. TCR beta VDJ and CDR3 were profiled, and genomic DNA was the template. TCRdb reprocessed the reads with MiXCR, giving one entry per CDR3 protein. The sample consists of hundreds of thousands of distinct CDR3 sequences, less than 60% of them appearing once. The sample consisted of sorted CD4+, CD8+, or CD8+CD57+ T cells (not recorded which) from PBMCs. These receptors all come from a human donor with aplastic anemia.

This chain connects TRBV19 to TRBJ2-7; 8 positions agree with TRBD1. Losses at the gene ends were 4 bases for V and 2 bases for J; bases not matched to a gene: 13. The CDR3 length is 17 residues. CDR1 is LNHDA, CDR2 SQIVND, per germline (reference sequence). The CDR3 nucleotides read TGTGCCAGTAGTAAAGGGATAGACAGGGGATCTGCCTACGAGCAGTACTTC. Protein sequence: CASSKGIDRGSAYEQYF.

The genes are TRBV7-9 and TRBJ1-1, with D tentatively TRBD1 (6 bases). Germline V gives CDR1 SEHNR, CDR2 FQNEAQ (reference sequence). The CDR3 consists of 12 residues. Trimming stripped 6 bases from V and 7 bases from J, with 12 bases between. The CDR3 coding sequence is TGTGCCAGCAGTACCACAGGGCTTGAAGCTTTCTTT. Protein: CASSTTGLEAFF.

Concerning this clonotype itself: A much larger clone is a single base away; this may be a read error. The J gene is TRBJ1-1, the V gene TRBV12-3 or TRBV12-4; D is possibly TRBD1 (5 bases). The CDR3 contains 14 residues. The CDR3 region has the DNA TGTGCCTGCAGGCCCGGGGGGGTACACACTGAAGCTTTCTTT. Encoded protein: CACRPGGVHTEAFF.

This rearrangement joins TRBV20-1 to TRBJ2-3; D possibly matches TRBD1 or TRBD2 (5 bases each). The V end was cut by 1 base, the J end by 0 bases, with 14 bases between. Germline V gene data show CDR1 as DFQATT and CDR2 as SNEGSKA (reference sequence). The CDR3 covers 16 residues. The CDR3 DNA reads as TGCAGTGCTAGAGGGGAAGGGACCTTTAGCACAGATACGCAGTATTTT. It is translated as CSARGEGTFSTDTQYF.

This clonotype was recorded at least ten times. The chain is built from TRBV11-2 and TRBJ1-2; the D is unclear. The CDR3 consists of 13 residues. Looked up from germline, CDR1 is SGHAT and CDR2 is FQNNGV. Deletions cut 3 bases from V and 4 bases from J, with 9 bases between. CDR3 bases: TGTGCCAGCAGCTTTGAAGGCATCTATGGCTACACCTTC. Protein product: CASSFEGIYGYTF.

This chain links TRBV7-9 with TRBJ1-1; 9 positions match TRBD1. This CDR3 is built from 15 residues. V shed 4 bases, J shed 1 base, and the junction held 4 bases outside the gene matches. CDR1 SEHNR and CDR2 FQNEAQ come from the germline V gene (reference sequence). CDR3 nucleotide sequence: TGTGCCAGCAGCTCTATGACAGGGGGGAACACTGAAGCTTTCTTT. Protein: CASSSMTGGNTEAFF.

This clonotype was detected a few times. A much larger clone sits a single nucleotide away, making a read error possible. The chain carries TRBV9 and TRBJ1-1; TRBD1 is a possible D gene (5 bases). The CDR3 is 17 residues long. The V end lost 3 bases, the J end lost 4 bases, and 22 bases lay between the germline ends. CDR1 SGDLS and CDR2 YYNGEE come from the germline V gene. The CDR3 sequence: CASSAVDTGTLGTEAFF. DNA for the CDR3: TGTGCCAGCAGCGCAGTAGACACTGGGACTTTAGGCACTGAAGCTTTCTTT.

The chain employs TRBV10-3 and TRBJ1-5; 7 bases map to TRBD1. Losses at the gene ends were 6 bases for V and 4 bases for J; bases not matched to a gene: 9. The CDR3 consists of 15 residues. The germline gives CDR1 ENHRY, CDR2 SYGVKD. CDR3 in amino acids: CAIRATGNENQPQHF. Written as DNA, the CDR3 is TGTGCCATCAGAGCGACAGGGAATGAAAATCAGCCCCAGCATTTT.

The chain couples TRBV19 to TRBJ2-5; D might be TRBD1 (5 bases). Looked up from germline, CDR1 is LNHDA and CDR2 is SQIVND (reference sequence). The V end was cut by 1 base, the J end by 8 bases, with 20 bases between. The CDR3 totals 16 residues. The chain's CDR3 is CASSIGVGQSSYTQYF. The CDR3 DNA is TGTGCCAGTAGTATAGGGGTGGGGCAATCCTCGTATACCCAGTACTTC.

This clonotype occurred many times. One end of the junction is discordant with germline, which a read error may explain. V and J are TRBV7-8 and TRBJ1-1; no firm D call. The CDR3 has 12 amino acids. Looked up from germline, CDR1 is SGHVS and CDR2 is FQNEAQ. The CDR3 sequence is CASSTDPTAAFF. The DNA for the CDR3 is TGTGCCAGCAGCACGGACCCCACTGCAGCTTTCTTT.

The rearrangement links TRBV29-1 to TRBJ2-1, with no clear D. The CDR3 is made up of 11 amino acids. Germline V lookup: CDR1 SQVTM, CDR2 ANQGSEA. V shed 3 bases and J shed 6 bases, with 6 bases lying between them. The CDR3 loop reads CSVDHLNEQFF. In DNA form, the CDR3 reads TGCAGCGTTGACCACCTCAATGAGCAGTTCTTC.

The chain employs TRBV20-1 and TRBJ2-7; 10 nucleotides align to TRBD1. This CDR3 has 15 amino acids. Germline V lookup: CDR1 DFQATT, CDR2 SNEGSKA (reference sequence). V shed 2 bases and J 7 bases; nucleotides not matched to a gene: 11. The CDR3: CSARPFPGQGLEQYF. CDR3 bases: TGCAGTGCTAGACCATTCCCGGGACAGGGGTTGGAGCAGTACTTC.

In its sample, this clonotype was seen many times. The rearrangement joins TRBV7-9 to TRBJ1-6; tentatively, D is TRBD1 (5 bases). Germline CDR1 SEHNR, CDR2 FQNEAQ (reference sequence). Trimming left V 0 bases short and J 12 bases short, with 12 bases between. CDR3 length equals 14 residues. The CDR3 loop is CASSLAGAVGPLHF. In DNA, the CDR3 is TGTGCCAGCAGCTTAGCTGGGGCCGTGGGACCCCTCCACTTT.

With regard to this clonotype: This may be a read error: a much more frequent sequence differs by one nucleotide. V is TRBV28 and J is TRBJ1-1; no clear D. The V gene's germline CDR1 is MDHEN and CDR2 SYDVKM. This CDR3 comprises 14 residues. The CDR3 nucleotides read TGTGCCAGCCACGACCGGGCCATGAACACTGAAACTTTCTTT. Translating gives CASHDRAMNTETFF.

There are many counts of this clonotype. This sequence joins TRBV19 and TRBJ2-1, with TRBD2 as a possible D gene (6 bases). Trimming took 6 bases from V and 5 from J, leaving 17 bases between them. This CDR3 spans 15 amino acids. Germline CDR1 LNHDA, CDR2 SQIVND (reference sequence). CDR3 protein: CASRGLAGLDNEQFF. The CDR3 DNA follows: TGTGCCAGTAGGGGTCTTGCGGGGCTTGACAATGAGCAGTTCTTC. Full variable domain (outside the CDR3, taken from reference TRBV19 and TRBJ2-1): DGGITQSPKYLFRKEGQNVTLSCEQNLNHDAMYWYRQDPGQGLRLIYYSQIVNDFQKGDIAEGYSVSREKKESFPLTVTSAQKNPTAFYLCASRGLAGLDNEQFFGPGTRLTVL.

About this clonotype itself: The CDR3 does not close with the conserved phenylalanine or tryptophan, likely indicating a read error. Because the CDR3's place on the DNA is in doubt, the DNA is left out and the CDR3 is given as listed by TCRdb. The genes are TRBV20-1 and TRBJ1-5; the DNA was not used to check the table's D call, TRBD1. With termini counted, the CDR3 has 16 amino acids. Per germline, CDR1 DFQATT and CDR2 SNEGSKA (reference sequence). This CDR3 is CSARNPGSGKPQLSVL.

This clonotype was found a few times. The chain couples TRBV6-1 to TRBJ1-1, with TRBD1 matching over 7 bases. The CDR3 runs 15 residues. The V and J ends lost 7 bases and 4 bases, in that order; junction bases with no gene match: 12. Per the germline V gene, CDR1 is MNHNS and CDR2 is SASEGT. CDR3 DNA sequence: TGTGCCAGCAATTCCGACAGGGATGTCGGCACTGAAGCTTTCTTT. Its protein is CASNSDRDVGTEAFF.

This clonotype was observed many times. CDR3 sequence reads: CASSYFGQDNSPLHF. The CDR3 DNA reads TGTGCCAGCAGTTACTTCGGACAGGACAATTCACCCCTCCACTTT. The chain uses TRBV6-5 and TRBJ1-6; 7 positions match TRBD1. The CDR3 length is 15 residues. V lost 1 base, J lost 7 bases, and 4 bases stayed unmatched. Germline CDR1 reads MNHEY; CDR2 reads SVGAGI.

This rearrangement joins TRBV6-1 to TRBJ2-5; TRBD1 is a possible D gene (5 bases). This CDR3 is 13 amino acids long. The V and J ends lost 5 bases and 0 bases respectively, with 7 bases between them. CDR1 and CDR2 (germline): MNHNS, SASEGT. For the CDR3, the DNA is TGTGCCAGCAGTAACAGGTACCAAGAGACCCAGTACTTC. This encodes CASSNRYQETQYF.

This clonotype came up a few times. Just one base apart from a much larger clone, this may be a read error. The chain links TRBV20-1 to TRBJ1-3; D is perhaps TRBD1 (6 bases). The V gene's germline CDR1 is DFQATT and CDR2 SNEGSKA (reference sequence). The CDR3 runs to 15 residues. CDR3 loop: CGARPTGRTGNTIYF. The CDR3 DNA reads as TGCGGTGCTAGACCCACAGGGAGGACTGGAAACACCATATATTTT.

On this clonotype: A much bigger clone sits one base away, suggesting this may be a read error. The genes are TRBV12-3 or TRBV12-4 and TRBJ2-7; 13 nucleotides agree with TRBD2. V was clipped by 3 bases and J by 4 bases; unmatched bases: 3. The length of the CDR3 is 15 residues. As DNA, the CDR3 is TGTGCCAGCAGTTTTCCGGGACTAGCGGGGTACGAGCAGTACTTC. It translates to CASSFPGLAGYEQYF.

This sequence joins TRBV5-6 and TRBJ1-2; tentative D call: TRBD1 (5 bases). Germline CDR1 SGHDT, CDR2 YYEEEE. Trimming stripped 4 bases from V and 0 bases from J, with 13 bases between. The CDR3 sequence is 15 residues long. CDR3 DNA sequence: TGTGCCAGCAGCCCCGGGACGCAGACTAACTATGGCTACACCTTC. This translates into CASSPGTQTNYGYTF. Complete variable domain (other parts from reference TRBV5-6 and TRBJ1-2): DAGVTQSPTHLIKTRGQQVTLRCSPKSGHDTVSWYQQALGQGPQFIFQYYEEEERQRGNFPDRFSGHQFPNYSSELNVNALLLGDSALYLCASSPGTQTNYGYTFGSGTRLTVV.

The genes are TRBV15 and TRBJ1-3, with D tentatively TRBD1 (5 bases). The V end lost 5 bases, the J end lost 0 bases, and 11 bases lay between the germline ends. Per the germline V gene, CDR1 is LNHNV and CDR2 is YYDKDF (reference sequence). This CDR3 is 15 amino acids long. As DNA, the CDR3 is TGTGCCACCAGCCGTCGGACAATCTCTGGAAACACCATATATTTT. This codes for CATSRRTISGNTIYF.

This clonotype was counted only a few times. The chain joins TRBV6-2 or TRBV6-3 to TRBJ1-1; D gene unclear. Trimming took off 6 bases at V and 5 bases at J, with 16 bases between the two ends. The length of the CDR3 is 14 residues. Germline CDR1 reads MNHEY; CDR2 reads SVGEGT. Here the CDR3 reads CASSLKAMGTEAFF. The CDR3 DNA reads as TGTGCCAGCAGCCTGAAGGCGATGGGGACTGAAGCTTTCTTT.

The V call is TRBV2, the J call TRBJ1-6; 10 bases agree with TRBD1. The CDR3 is made up of 14 amino acids. CDR1 and CDR2 from the germline V gene are SNHLY and FYNNEI. The ends lost 7 bases at V and 7 bases at J; junction bases unmatched: 4. The CDR3 DNA follows: TGTGCCAGCATCTGGGACAGGGGAAATTCACCCCTCCACTTT. Its protein product is CASIWDRGNSPLHF.